The clone carrying this T cell receptor (beta chain) has just one count. The CDR3 loop spans 19 amino acids. Looked up from germline, CDR1 is MNHEY and CDR2 is SVGEGT. The junction had 11 bases not matched to a gene; V was cut back by 2 bases and J by 3 bases. The data were taken from a study of blood T cell repertoires in COVID-19. Method: immunoSEQ multiplex PCR; TCRdb's copy keeps in-frame clones and lacks some. This table holds around 50,000 clones, roughly 77% found once. Sequenced sample: peripheral blood. This TCR derives from a human donor with active or convalescent COVID-19. The donor label of this sample is uncertain. The genes are TRBV6-2 or TRBV6-3 and TRBJ2-1, with 12 bases identical to TRBD2. CDR3: CASSYGPWTSGADYNEQFF. CDR3 sequence (DNA): TGTGCCAGCAGTTACGGACCCTGGACTAGCGGGGCCGACTACAATGAGCAGTTCTTC.